This record looks at one T cell receptor beta chain sequence and its context. Its specificity is unknown. This entry belongs to a study of tumor-infiltrating lymphocytes in primary liver carcinoma. Study results and limitations: Tumor-adjacent and tumor-blood pairs displayed less overlap than did pairs of tumor regions.

Germline lookup yields CDR1 SEHNR and CDR2 FQNEAQ (reference sequence). The ends were cut back, 1 base at V and 7 bases at J, with 19 bases in the middle. The CDR3 runs 16 residues. Researchers drew blood RNA from unsorted whole blood and extracted germline DNA as well. TCR beta cDNA came from about 500 ng total RNA, primed with a constant-region primer. It was through three nested multiplex PCR rounds of slightly modified ARM-PCR that TCR beta libraries arose. Researchers ran the first two PCR rounds for roughly 10 cycles each with TRBV1-TRBV30 forward primers and a C-beta reverse primer. TCRdb analysed the multiplex PCR reads with MiXCR anew, one entry per CDR3 protein. The sample carries 310,000 or so distinct CDR3 sequences, about three fifths recorded once.

The chain is built from TRBV7-9 and TRBJ2-5; D tentatively fits TRBD1 or TRBD2 (5 bases each). The sequencing sample was made of peripheral blood. The clonotype originates from a woman aged 25-40 years with primary liver carcinoma and hepatitis B virus infection. CDR3: CASSLGSRGRAMTQYF. CDR3 nucleotide sequence: TGTGCCAGCAGCTTAGGGTCCCGGGGCAGGGCGATGACCCAGTACTTC.